What follows describes a single T cell receptor beta chain. V lost 6 bases to trimming and J lost 7 bases, with 13 bases between them. The CDR3 runs to 12 residues. CDR1 is SGHDT, CDR2 YYEEEE, per germline. This entry comes from a study of control samples from healthy donors and cancer patients. The assay was immunoSEQ multiplex PCR, and TCRdb's table has in-frame clones only and misses some. This sample has 150,000 or so clones; just under 95% occur once, and the top ten carry around 6.2%. Specimen: blood. The genes are TRBV5-6 and TRBJ1-2, with TRBD1 as a possible D gene (5 bases). The clonotype comes from a man aged 40-50 years in good health. DNA of the CDR3: TGTGCCAGCACCGGAGGGGAGGTTGGCTACACCTTC. This sequence encodes CASTGGEVGYTF.